This T cell receptor (delta chain) originates from a study of gamma-delta T cells after stem cell transplantation. TCRdb reanalysed the RT-PCR reads via CATT. The data show approximately 2,500 delta-chain clones, with about 2.9% seen just once and roughly 50% held by the top ten. Germline CDR1 reads GEAIGNYY; CDR2 reads EKD. V dropped 0 bases and J dropped 11; count of bases not matched to a gene: 6. The CDR3 totals 14 residues. Note on this clone: Possible read error: a much larger clone is one base away.

The TCR comes from a human donor. It is not recorded whose cells these are; they may come from a transplant donor. The genes are TRDV2 and TRDJ1, with 12 bases lining up with TRDD3. Material: gamma-delta T cells. CDR3 amino acids: CACDTVLGDTELIF. The CDR3 coding sequence is TGTGCCTGTGACACCGTACTGGGGGATACTGAGCTCATCTTT.